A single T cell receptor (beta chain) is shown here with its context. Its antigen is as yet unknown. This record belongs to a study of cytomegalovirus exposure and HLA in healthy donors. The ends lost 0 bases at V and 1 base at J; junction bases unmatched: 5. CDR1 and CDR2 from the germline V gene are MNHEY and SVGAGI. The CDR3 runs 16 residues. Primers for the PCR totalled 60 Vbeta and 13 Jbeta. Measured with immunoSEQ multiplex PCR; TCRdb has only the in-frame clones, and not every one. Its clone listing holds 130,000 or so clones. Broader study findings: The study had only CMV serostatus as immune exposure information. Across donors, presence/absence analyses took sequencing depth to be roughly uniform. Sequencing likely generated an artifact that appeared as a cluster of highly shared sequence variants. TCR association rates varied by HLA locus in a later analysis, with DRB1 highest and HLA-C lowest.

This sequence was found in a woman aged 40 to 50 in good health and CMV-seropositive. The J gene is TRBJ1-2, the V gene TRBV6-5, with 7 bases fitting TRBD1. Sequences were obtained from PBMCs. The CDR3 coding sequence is TGTGCCAGCAGTTACTCAGGGGGCCGGGGTAACTATGGCTACACCTTC. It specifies CASSYSGGRGNYGYTF.